This T cell receptor beta chain was identified during a study of shared clonotypes between healthy human individuals. The CDR3 extends over 18 amino acids. V lost 4 bases and J lost 3; bases outside the gene matches: 15. Germline assignment: CDR1 MDHEN and CDR2 SYDVKM. There were only Caucasian adults among the donors, and all lived in Nashville, Tennessee. The study separated CD4+ cells into CD45RA+ naive and CD45RA-negative memory subsets. Study results and limitations: A handful of donors held about 5% of naive CD4 clonotypes in common.

Sequencing used immunoSEQ multiplex PCR; TCRdb keeps in-frame clones, though not all of them. Of about 600,000 clones listed, almost 97% are singletons. A remark on this clone: Its specificity is not known.

This receptor was obtained from a woman aged 25 to 45 in good health. This sequence joins TRBV28 and TRBJ2-1; 7 nucleotides agree with TRBD2. Sample: naive CD4+ T cells sorted from blood. Subset of the sample: CD45RA+ positively selected. The CDR3, as DNA: TGTGCCAGCAGTTCCCGGGGAAGGGAGGGACTCCTCTACAATGAGCAGTTCTTC. Translation: CASSSRGREGLLYNEQFF.